This TCR beta chain comes out of a study of T cell responses to AZD1222 COVID-19 vaccine (dated by TCRdb to the early 2020s). Regarding the complete study: A total of 233 trial participants underwent TCR sequencing, of whom some 210 received two doses of AZD1222 and roughly 25 received two doses of the MenACWY control vaccine. Trial participants were enrolled by age into subgroups of 18-55, 56-69 and 70-plus years, and around 150, 28 and 57 TCR-sequenced participants, respectively, were included in these subgroups.

For this clone: No antigen is known for it. It has no much larger one-base neighbor in the sample; base qualities were not kept.

The time point label for this specimen denotes: about 28 days (+/-7) after the second vaccine dose. AZD1222 recipients given second doses at about 4 weeks or at about 12 weeks were pooled, since spike-specific TCR depth and breadth were not found to differ between the two schedules. Vaccinee samples came from UK trials COV001 and COV002, including a single-blind randomized controlled phase 2/3 trial of AZD1222 (ChAdOx1 nCoV-19) in healthy adults. For TCRbeta chain sequencing, PBMC samples were collected from trial participants at day 0 and at day 28 after the second dose. Results the study describes overall, beyond this receptor: After two AZD1222 doses, both the breadth and the depth of spike-specific TCRs were significantly higher than at day 0 and than in MenACWY recipients. The whole spike protein was spanned by vaccine-associated CD4 TCRs, and dominant responses were seen in regions 160-218 and 743-854. Only five or six AZD1222 recipients were SARS-CoV-2 seropositive at baseline, limiting conclusions about previously exposed vaccinees. Most participants were white British and females outnumbered males, and the authors suggested that clonal diversity may have been underestimated. No day 14 peak-response samples were available, so repertoires were characterized only after the peak T cell response. Nearly half of unique spike-specific TCRs reportedly recognized epitopes outside regions mutated in the B.1.351 and B.1.1.7 variants. In the small 56-69-year group, the increase in depth fell short of significance, most likely because of low power.

V loses 0 bases, J loses 1 base, and the germline ends lie 5 bases apart. The CDR3 holds 14 amino acids from the cysteine to the phenylalanine. Only the CDR3 part of the read is kept: 42 bases, read in frame from the first base. The germline V gene (reference sequence) yields SGHNT for CDR1 and YYREEE for CDR2. The CDR3 regions of human TCRbeta chains were analyzed by immunosequencing. The authors processed their data as follows. TCRs in the repertoires were matched against a reference library of SARS-CoV-2-specific TCRs that had been generated with the MIRA antigen-specificity platform. Breadth meant the fraction of unique TCRs that were SARS-CoV-2-associated, whereas depth meant the fraction of total T cells that were SARS-CoV-2-associated. Using the MIRA data, every spike-specific TCR was mapped to the spike region that the TCR reacted to and assigned to either a CD4 or a CD8 class. Log10-transformed breadth and depth values were compared by one-way ANOVA with Sidak's multiple comparisons tests. TCRdb stores this immuneACCESS table with in-frame sequences only. Part of the clones is absent; in the studies checked, under half of the shortfall reflects unresolved V genes, and no reason is known for the rest. Clonal size and the V and J genes are those of that table, whereas D and trimming came from the DNA. Present in this sample are 150,000 or so clones, 90% of which were seen just once. The top ten constitute about 5.9% of the sample.

This chain is built from TRBV5-4 and TRBJ1-5; no confident D gene assignment can be made. The clonotype originates from an adult who received the AZD1222 COVID-19 vaccine. The starting material was peripheral blood, obtained 28 days after the second AZD1222 dose. Here is the DNA: TGTGCCAGCAGCTTGGATCAAAGCAATCAGCCCCAGCATTTT. Its amino acids are CASSLDQSNQPQHF.